This is a list of T cell receptor beta chains from one sample in a study of CD8+CD57+ T cells in acquired aplastic anemia. Each CDR3 protein is one row after TCRdb ran MiXCR on the reads. The sample lists about 100,000 distinct CDR3 sequences, around 50% seen once, with 25% to 35% in the top ten. Material for sequencing was sorted CD4+, CD8+, or CD8+CD57+ T cells (not recorded which) from PBMCs. Receptors were obtained from a human donor in good health, serving as a control. CDR3s leave out the opening cysteine and the closing phenylalanine or tryptophan.

cdr3_length	v_call	j_call	cdr3_aa
12	TRBV14	TRBJ2-7	ASGPGTGGYEQY
13	TRBV19	TRBJ2-7	ASSIFRDQGLEQY
13	TRBV5-6	TRBJ1-2	ASSLLTNRNYGYT
11	TRBV27	TRBJ1-2	ASSSDRVNGYT
11	TRBV25-1	TRBJ1-2	ASSEVGNYGYT
13	TRBV4-3	TRBJ2-5	ASSQDRGAGETQY
9	TRBV29-1	TRBJ1-2	SVEETSMIF
11	TRBV7-9	TRBJ2-7	ASSPQKLGEQY
14	TRBV5-1	TRBJ1-3	ASSSGQGSAGNTIY
14	TRBV6-1	TRBJ1-2	ASSFSAQEILYGYT
13	TRBV11-1	TRBJ1-2	ASSSQVSRYYGYT
12	TRBV27	TRBJ2-5	ASSLQGAQETQY
13	TRBV7-2	TRBJ1-5	ASSAGQGAFQPQH
9	TRBV19	TRBJ2-3	ASGDWDTQY
14	TRBV4-2	TRBJ2-1	ASSQDYRDNYNEQS
13	TRBV14	TRBJ2-7	ASSQDQQGPYEQY
11	TRBV20-1	TRBJ1-5	SATTDRQAPQH
12	TRBV2	TRBJ1-3	ASSLGGYGNTIY
12	TRBV13	TRBJ2-7	ASSFTGQGREQY
15	TRBV25-1	TRBJ2-7	VSSGGGRGPIVYEQY
13	TRBV25-1	TRBJ1-6	ASSESGRFWAPLH
13	TRBV7-2	TRBJ2-7	ASSLRVGTAYEQY
10	TRBV24-1	TRBJ1-2	ATSDRHYGYT
12	TRBV9	TRBJ1-3	ASSVAQPGNTIY
12	TRBV7-9	TRBJ1-6	ASSSGEHNSPLH
11	TRBV7-7	TRBJ2-7	ASSIDRDYEQY